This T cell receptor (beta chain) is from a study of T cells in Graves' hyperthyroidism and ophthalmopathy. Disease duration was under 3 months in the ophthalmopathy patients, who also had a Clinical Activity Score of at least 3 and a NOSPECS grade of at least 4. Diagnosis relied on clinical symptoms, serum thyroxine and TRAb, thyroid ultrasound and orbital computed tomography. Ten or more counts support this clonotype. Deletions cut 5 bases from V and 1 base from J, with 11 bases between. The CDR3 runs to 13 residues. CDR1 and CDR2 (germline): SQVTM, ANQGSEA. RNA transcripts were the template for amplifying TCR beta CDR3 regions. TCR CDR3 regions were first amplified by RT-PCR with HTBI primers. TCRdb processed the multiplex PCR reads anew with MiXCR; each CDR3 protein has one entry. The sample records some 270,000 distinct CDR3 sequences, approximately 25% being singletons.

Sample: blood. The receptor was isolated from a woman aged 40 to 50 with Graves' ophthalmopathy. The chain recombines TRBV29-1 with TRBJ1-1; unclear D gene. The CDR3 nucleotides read TGCAGCGTTATCTGGGGATGGAACACTGAAGCTTTCTTT. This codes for CSVIWGWNTEAFF.